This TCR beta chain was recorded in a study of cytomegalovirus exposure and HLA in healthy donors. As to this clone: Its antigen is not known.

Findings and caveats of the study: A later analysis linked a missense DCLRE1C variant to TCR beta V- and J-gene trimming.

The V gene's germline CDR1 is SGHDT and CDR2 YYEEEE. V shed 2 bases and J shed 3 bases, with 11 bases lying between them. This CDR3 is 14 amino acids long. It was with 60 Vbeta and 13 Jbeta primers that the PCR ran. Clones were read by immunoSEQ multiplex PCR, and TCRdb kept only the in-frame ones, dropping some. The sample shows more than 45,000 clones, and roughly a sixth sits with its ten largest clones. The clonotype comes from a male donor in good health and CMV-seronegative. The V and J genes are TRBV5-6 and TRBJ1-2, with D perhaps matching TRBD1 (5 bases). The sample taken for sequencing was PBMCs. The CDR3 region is CASSFWGGDYGYTF. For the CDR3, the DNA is TGTGCCAGCAGCTTCTGGGGGGGGGACTATGGCTACACCTTC.